This TCR beta chain was recorded in a study of shared clonotypes between healthy human individuals. Profiled with immunoSEQ multiplex PCR; TCRdb holds only in-frame clones, not every one. The sample contains some 2.3 million clones, over 85% of which appear only once. Study results and limitations: Four donors showed sharing of 4.5% to 5% of naive CD4 clonotypes.

Comments on this clone: What it binds is not known.

V gave up 1 base and J gave up 1 base; unmatched junction bases: 8. The CDR3 is made up of 19 amino acids. Germline lookup yields CDR1 SGHNT and CDR2 YENEEA. The V call is TRBV11-3, the J call TRBJ2-1; TRBD2 aligns across 12 bases. The source of this sequence is a man aged 18 to 30 in good health. Some clones in this sample may be carry-over from other donors' samples. Sequenced: naive CD4+ T cells from PBMCs. Documented subset: CD45RA+ positively selected. Here the CDR3 DNA reads TGTGCCAGCAGCTTAGCGGGGACTAGCGGGTCGAATTCCTACAATGAGCAGTTCTTC. Amino acid sequence: CASSLAGTSGSNSYNEQFF.